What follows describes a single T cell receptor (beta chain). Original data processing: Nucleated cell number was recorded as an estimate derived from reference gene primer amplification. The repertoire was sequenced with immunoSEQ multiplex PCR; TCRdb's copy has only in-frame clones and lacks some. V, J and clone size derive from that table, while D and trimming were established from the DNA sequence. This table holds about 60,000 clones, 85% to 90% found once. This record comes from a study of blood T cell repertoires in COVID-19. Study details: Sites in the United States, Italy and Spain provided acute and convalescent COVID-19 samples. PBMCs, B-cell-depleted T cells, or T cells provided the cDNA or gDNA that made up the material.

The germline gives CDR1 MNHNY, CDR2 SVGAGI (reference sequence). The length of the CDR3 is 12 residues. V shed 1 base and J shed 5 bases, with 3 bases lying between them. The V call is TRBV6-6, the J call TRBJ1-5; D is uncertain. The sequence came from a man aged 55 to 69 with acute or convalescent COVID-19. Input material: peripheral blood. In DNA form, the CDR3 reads TGTGCCAGCAGTTACTTAGATCAGCCCCAGCATTTT. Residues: CASSYLDQPQHF.